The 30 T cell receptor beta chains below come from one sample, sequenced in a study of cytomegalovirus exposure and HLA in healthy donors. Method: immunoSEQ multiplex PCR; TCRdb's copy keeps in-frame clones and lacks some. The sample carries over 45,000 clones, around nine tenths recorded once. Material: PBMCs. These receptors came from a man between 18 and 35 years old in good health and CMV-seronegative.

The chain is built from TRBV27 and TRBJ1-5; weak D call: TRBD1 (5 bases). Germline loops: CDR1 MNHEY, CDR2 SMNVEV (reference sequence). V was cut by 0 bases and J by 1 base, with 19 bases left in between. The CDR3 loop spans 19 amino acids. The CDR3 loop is CASSLSRRLGRDSNQPQHF. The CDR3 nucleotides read TGTGCCAGCAGTTTATCTCGGAGGCTGGGGAGGGACAGCAATCAGCCCCAGCATTTT.

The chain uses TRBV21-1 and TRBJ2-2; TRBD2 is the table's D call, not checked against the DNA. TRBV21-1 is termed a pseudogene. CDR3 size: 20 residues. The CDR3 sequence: CASSNRGTSGSRSYTGELFF. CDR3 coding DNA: TGTGCCAGCAGCAACCGCGGGACTAGCGGGAGTCGCTCGTACACCGGGGAGCTGTTTTTT.

The CDR3 sequence: CASSPKQGAYEQYF. In nucleotides, the CDR3 is TGTGCCAGCTCACCTAAGCAGGGGGCCTACGAGCAGTACTTC. V and J are TRBV18 and TRBJ2-7; 7 positions match TRBD1. CDR3 length equals 14 residues. In germline, CDR1 is KGHSH, CDR2 LQKENI. Trimming removed 3 bases from V and 2 bases from J; junction bases left unmatched: 4.

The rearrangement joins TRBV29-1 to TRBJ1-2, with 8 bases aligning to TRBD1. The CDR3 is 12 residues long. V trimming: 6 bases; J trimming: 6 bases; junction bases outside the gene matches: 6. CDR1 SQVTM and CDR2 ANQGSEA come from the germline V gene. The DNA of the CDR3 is TGCAGCGTACTGACAGGGGTCCATGGCTACACCTTC. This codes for CSVLTGVHGYTF.

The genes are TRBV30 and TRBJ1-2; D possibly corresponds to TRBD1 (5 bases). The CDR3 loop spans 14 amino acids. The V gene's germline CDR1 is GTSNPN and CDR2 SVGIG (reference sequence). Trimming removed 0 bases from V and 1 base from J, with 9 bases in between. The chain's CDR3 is CAWSVVGVNYGYTF. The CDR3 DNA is TGTGCCTGGAGTGTTGTAGGGGTTAACTATGGCTACACCTTC.

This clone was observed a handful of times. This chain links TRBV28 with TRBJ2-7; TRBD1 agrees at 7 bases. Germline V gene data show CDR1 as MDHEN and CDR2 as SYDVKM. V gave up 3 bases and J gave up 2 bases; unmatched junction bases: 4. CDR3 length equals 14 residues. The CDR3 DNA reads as TGTGCCAGCAGTTTCCGGGACAGAGCCTACGAGCAGTACTTC. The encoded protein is CASSFRDRAYEQYF.

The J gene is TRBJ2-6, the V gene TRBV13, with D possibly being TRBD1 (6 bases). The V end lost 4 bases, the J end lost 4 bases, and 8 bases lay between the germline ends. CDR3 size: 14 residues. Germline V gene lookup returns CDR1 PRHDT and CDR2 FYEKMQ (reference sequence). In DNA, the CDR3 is TGTGCCAGCAGCTCAGGGGCCGGGGCCAACGTCCTGACTTTC. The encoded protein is CASSSGAGANVLTF.

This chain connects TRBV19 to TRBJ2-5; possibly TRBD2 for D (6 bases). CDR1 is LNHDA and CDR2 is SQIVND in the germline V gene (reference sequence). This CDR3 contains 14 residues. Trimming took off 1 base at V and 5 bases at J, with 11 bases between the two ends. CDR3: CASSIGGVSETQYF. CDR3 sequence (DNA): TGTGCCAGTAGTATAGGGGGGGTTAGTGAGACCCAGTACTTC.

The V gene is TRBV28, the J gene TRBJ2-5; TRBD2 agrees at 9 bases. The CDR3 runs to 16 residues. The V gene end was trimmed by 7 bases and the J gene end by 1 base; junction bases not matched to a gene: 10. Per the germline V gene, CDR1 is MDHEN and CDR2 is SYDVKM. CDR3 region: CASTSLGREGQETQYF. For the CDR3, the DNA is TGTGCCAGCACATCTCTGGGGCGGGAGGGCCAAGAGACCCAGTACTTC.

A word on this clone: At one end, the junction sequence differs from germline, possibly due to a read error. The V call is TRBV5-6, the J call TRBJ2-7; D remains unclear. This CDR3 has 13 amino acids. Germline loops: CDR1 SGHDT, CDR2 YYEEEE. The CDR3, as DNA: TGTGCCAGCACCTTGCCCAGCGCCTACGAGCAGTACTTC. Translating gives CASTLPSAYEQYF.

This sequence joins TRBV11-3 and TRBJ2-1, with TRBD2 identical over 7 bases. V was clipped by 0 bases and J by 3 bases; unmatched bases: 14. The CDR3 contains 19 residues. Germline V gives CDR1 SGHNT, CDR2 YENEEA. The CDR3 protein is CASSLERPSSGRYYNEQFF. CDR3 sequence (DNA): TGTGCCAGCAGCTTAGAGAGGCCCTCTAGCGGTAGATACTACAATGAGCAGTTCTTC.

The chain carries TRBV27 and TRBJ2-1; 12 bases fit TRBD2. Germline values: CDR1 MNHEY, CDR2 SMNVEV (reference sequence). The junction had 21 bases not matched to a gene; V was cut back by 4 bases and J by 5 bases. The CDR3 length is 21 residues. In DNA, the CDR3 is TGTGCCAGCAGTTCGATATGGGCCCTAGCGGGAGGGCTGGGGGCCGACAATGAGCAGTTCTTC. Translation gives CASSSIWALAGGLGADNEQFF.

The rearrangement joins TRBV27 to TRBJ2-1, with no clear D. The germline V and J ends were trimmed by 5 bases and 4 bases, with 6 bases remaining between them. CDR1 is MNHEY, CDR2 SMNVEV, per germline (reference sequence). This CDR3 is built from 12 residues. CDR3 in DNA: TGTGCCAGCAGTCCCAGTTACAATGAGCAGTTCTTC. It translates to CASSPSYNEQFF.

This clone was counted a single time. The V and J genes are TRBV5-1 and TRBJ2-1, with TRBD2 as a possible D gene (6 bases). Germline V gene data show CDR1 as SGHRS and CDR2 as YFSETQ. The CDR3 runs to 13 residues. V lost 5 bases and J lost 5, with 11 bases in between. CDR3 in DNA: TGCGCCAGCAGGCTGGAGGGCCACAATGAGCAGTTCTTC. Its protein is CASRLEGHNEQFF. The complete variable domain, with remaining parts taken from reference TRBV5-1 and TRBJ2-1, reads KAGVTQTPRYLIKTRGQQVTLSCSPISGHRSVSWYQQTPGQGLQFLFEYFSETQRNKGNFPGRFSGRQFSNSRSEMNVSTLELGDSALYLCASRLEGHNEQFFGPGTRLTVL.

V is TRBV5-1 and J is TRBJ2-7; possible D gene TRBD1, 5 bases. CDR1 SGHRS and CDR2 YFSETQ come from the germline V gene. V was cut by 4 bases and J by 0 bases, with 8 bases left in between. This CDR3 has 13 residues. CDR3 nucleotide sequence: TGCGCCAGCAGCAAGGACAACTCCTACGAGCAGTACTTC. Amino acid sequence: CASSKDNSYEQYF.

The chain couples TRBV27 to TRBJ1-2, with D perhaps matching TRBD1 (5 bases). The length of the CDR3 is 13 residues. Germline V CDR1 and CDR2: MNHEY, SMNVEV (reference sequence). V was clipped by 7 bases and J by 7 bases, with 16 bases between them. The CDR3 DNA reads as TGTGCCAGCACCCAGGCACCGGGGGTTGGCTACACCTTC. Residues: CASTQAPGVGYTF.

The CDR3 DNA sequence: TGTGCCACGGGGTCGCTAGCGAGAGATACGCAGTATTTT. This encodes CATGSLARDTQYF. The chain links TRBV28 to TRBJ2-3; possible D gene TRBD2, 6 bases. Germline CDR1 and CDR2: MDHEN and SYDVKM. This CDR3 contains 13 residues. Trimming took 10 bases from V and 5 from J, leaving 16 bases between them. Based on the CDR3 plus reference TRBV28 and TRBJ2-3, the full variable domain is DVKVTQSSRYLVKRTGEKVFLECVQDMDHENMFWYRQDPGLGLRLIYFSYDVKMKEKGDIPEGYSVSREKKERFSLILESASTNQTSMYLCATGSLARDTQYFGPGTRLTVL.

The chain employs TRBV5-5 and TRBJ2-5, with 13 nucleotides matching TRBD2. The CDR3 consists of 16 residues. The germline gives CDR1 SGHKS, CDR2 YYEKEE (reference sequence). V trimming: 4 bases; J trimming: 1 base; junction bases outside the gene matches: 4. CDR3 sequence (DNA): TGTGCCAGCAGCCCGCGACTAGCGGGAGGCCAAGAGACCCAGTACTTC. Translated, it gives CASSPRLAGGQETQYF.

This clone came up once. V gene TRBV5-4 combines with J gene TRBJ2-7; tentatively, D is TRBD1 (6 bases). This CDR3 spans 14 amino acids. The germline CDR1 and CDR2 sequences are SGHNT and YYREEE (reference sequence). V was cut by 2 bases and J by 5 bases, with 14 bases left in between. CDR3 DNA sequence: TGTGCCAGCAGCTTCCCAGGGGCTCGAAACGAGCAGTACTTC. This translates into CASSFPGARNEQYF.

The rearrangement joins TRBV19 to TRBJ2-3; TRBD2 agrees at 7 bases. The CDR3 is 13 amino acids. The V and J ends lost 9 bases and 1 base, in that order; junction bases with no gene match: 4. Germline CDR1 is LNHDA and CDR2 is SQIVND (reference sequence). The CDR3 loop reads CASQLAGTDTQYF. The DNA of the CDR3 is TGTGCCAGCCAGCTAGCGGGCACAGATACGCAGTATTTT.

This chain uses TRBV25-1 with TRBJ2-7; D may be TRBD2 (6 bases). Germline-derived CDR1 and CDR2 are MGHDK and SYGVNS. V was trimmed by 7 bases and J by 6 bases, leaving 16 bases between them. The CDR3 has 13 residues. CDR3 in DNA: TGTGCCAGCACCCCCGGGGGAAACCGCGAGCAGTACTTC. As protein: CASTPGGNREQYF.

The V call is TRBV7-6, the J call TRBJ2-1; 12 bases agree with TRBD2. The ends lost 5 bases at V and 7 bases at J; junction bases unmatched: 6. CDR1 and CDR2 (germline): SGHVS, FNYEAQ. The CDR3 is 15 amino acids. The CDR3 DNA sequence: TGTGCCAGCAGCCTCCTAGCGGGAGGGGGGAATGAGCAGTTCTTC. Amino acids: CASSLLAGGGNEQFF. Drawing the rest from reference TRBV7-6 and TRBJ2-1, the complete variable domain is GAGVSQSPRYKVTKRGQDVALRCDPISGHVSLYWYRQALGQGPEFLTYFNYEAQQDKSGLPNDRFSAERPEGSISTLTIQRTEQRDSAMYRCASSLLAGGGNEQFFGPGTRLTVL.

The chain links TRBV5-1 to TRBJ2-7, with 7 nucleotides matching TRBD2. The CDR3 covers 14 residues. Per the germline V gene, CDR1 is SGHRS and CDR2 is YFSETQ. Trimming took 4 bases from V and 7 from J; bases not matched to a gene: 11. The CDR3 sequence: CASSPGGGVGEQYF. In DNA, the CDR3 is TGCGCCAGCAGCCCGGGCGGGGGAGTGGGGGAGCAGTACTTC.

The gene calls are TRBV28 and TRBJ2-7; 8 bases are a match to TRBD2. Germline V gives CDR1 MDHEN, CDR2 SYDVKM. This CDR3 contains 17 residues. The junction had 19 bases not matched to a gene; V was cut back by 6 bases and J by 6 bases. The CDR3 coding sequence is TGTGCCAGCAGCTGGCCCCGAACAGCGGGAGTGCTCTCCGAGCAGTACTTC. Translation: CASSWPRTAGVLSEQYF.

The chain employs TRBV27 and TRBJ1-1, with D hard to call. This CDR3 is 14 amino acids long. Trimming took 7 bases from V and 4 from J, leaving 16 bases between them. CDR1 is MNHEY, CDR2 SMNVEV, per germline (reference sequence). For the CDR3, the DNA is TGTGCCAGCAACAATCTCCACTCGGGCACTGAAGCTTTCTTT. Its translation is CASNNLHSGTEAFF.

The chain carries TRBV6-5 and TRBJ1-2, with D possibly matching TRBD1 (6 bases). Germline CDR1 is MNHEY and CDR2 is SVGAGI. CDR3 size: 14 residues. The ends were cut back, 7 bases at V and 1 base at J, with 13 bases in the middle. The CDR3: CASKADSYNYGYTF. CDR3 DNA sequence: TGTGCCAGCAAAGCGGACAGTTATAACTATGGCTACACCTTC.

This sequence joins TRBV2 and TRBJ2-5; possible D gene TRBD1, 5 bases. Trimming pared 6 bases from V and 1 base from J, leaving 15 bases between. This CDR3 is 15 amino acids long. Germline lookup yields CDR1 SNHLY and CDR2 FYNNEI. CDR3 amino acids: CASSRAGAFQETQYF. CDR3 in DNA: TGTGCCAGCAGCCGGGCTGGGGCCTTCCAAGAGACCCAGTACTTC.

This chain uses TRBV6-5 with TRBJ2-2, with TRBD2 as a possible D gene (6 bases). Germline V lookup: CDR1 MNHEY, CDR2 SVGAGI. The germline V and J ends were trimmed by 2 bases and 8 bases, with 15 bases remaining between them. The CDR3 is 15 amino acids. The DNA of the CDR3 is TGTGCCAGCAGTTACGGGACTGGGGGGTTAGGGGAGCTGTTTTTT. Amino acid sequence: CASSYGTGGLGELFF.

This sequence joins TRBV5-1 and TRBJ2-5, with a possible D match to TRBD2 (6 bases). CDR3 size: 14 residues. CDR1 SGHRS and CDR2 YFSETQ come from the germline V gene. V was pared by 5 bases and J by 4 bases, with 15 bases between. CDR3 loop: CASSLLTSPETQYF. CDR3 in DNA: TGCGCCAGCAGTCTACTGACTAGTCCAGAGACCCAGTACTTC.

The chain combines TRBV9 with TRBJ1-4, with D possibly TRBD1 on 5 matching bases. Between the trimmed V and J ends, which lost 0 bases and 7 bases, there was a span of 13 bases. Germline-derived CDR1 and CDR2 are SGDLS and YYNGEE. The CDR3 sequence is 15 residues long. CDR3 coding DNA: TGTGCCAGCAGCGTAGAAGGGTCCGGGGGTGAAAAACTGTTTTTT. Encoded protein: CASSVEGSGGEKLFF.